Following are 17 T cell receptor beta chains from one sample sequenced in a study of Graves' ophthalmopathy and Graves' hyperthyroidism. TCR beta CDR3 regions were amplified from RNA transcripts. Following a first-round RT-PCR that used HTBI primers, a second-round multiplex PCR was carried out. TCRdb re-called the multiplex PCR reads through MiXCR, storing one row per CDR3 protein. The top ten hold 44% of the sample, which has around 670,000 distinct CDR3 sequences, 40% seen once. The sequencing input was peripheral blood. The receptors originated from an adult man with Graves' ophthalmopathy.

This clonotype showed up just a few times. The chain has TRBV6-5 and TRBJ2-6, with D uncertain. The CDR3 covers 13 residues. Germline assignment: CDR1 MNHEY and CDR2 SVGAGI. V was shortened by 6 bases and J by 1 base, with 4 bases between the two germline ends. CDR3 sequence (DNA): TGTGCCAGCAGGTGGTCTGGGGCCAACGTCCTGACTTTC. Translation: CASRWSGANVLTF.

This clonotype was seen only a few times. The chain carries TRBV6-1 and TRBJ1-2; the match to TRBD1 covers 10 bases. CDR1 is MNHNS, CDR2 SASEGT, per germline. This CDR3 is built from 16 residues. The junction had 8 bases not matched to a gene; V was cut back by 5 bases and J by 2 bases. CDR3 amino acids: CASSYQRGQGNYGYTF. The CDR3 nucleotides read TGTGCCAGCAGTTATCAACGGGGACAGGGGAACTATGGCTACACCTTC.

The V call is TRBV4-3, the J call TRBJ1-4; no definite D call. CDR1 LGHNA and CDR2 YSLEER come from the germline V gene. V was trimmed by 0 bases and J by 8 bases, leaving 7 bases between them. CDR3 length equals 13 residues. CDR3 in amino acids: CASSQDTLEKLFF. As DNA, the CDR3 is TGCGCCAGCAGCCAAGATACACTAGAAAAACTGTTTTTT.

This sequence joins TRBV20-1 and TRBJ1-1; D may be TRBD1 (5 bases). Trimming took 2 bases from V and 5 from J, leaving 12 bases between them. The CDR3 is 13 amino acids. Germline CDR1 DFQATT, CDR2 SNEGSKA (reference sequence). CDR3 in amino acids: CSARRDSGTEAFF. DNA for the CDR3: TGCAGTGCTAGACGGGACTCTGGGACTGAAGCTTTCTTT.

This clonotype has more than one count but fewer than ten. The V gene is TRBV19, the J gene TRBJ1-5, with D maybe TRBD1 (5 bases). Germline V gene sequence: CDR1 LNHDA, CDR2 SQIVND (reference sequence). CDR3 length: 14 residues. V gave up 3 bases and J gave up 9 bases, with 15 bases separating them. CDR3 sequence: CASSISGGLPPQHF. The CDR3 DNA reads TGTGCCAGTAGTATCAGCGGGGGACTTCCGCCCCAGCATTTT. The full variable domain, rest sourced from reference TRBV19 and TRBJ1-5, is DGGITQSPKYLFRKEGQNVTLSCEQNLNHDAMYWYRQDPGQGLRLIYYSQIVNDFQKGDIAEGYSVSREKKESFPLTVTSAQKNPTAFYLCASSISGGLPPQHFGDGTRLSIL.

Concerning this clonotype: A single base separates this from a much larger clone, so it may be a read error. The CDR3 sequence: CASSETQAAGNTTYF. Here the CDR3 DNA reads TGTGCCAGCAGTGAGACGCAAGCGGCTGGAAACACCACATATTTT. The chain recombines TRBV2 with TRBJ1-3; D unresolved. Looked up from germline, CDR1 is SNHLY and CDR2 is FYNNEI. This CDR3 region has 15 residues. The variable domain in full, with the rest retrieved from reference TRBV2 and TRBJ1-3, is EPEVTQTPSHQVTQMGQEVILRCVPISNHLYFYWYRQILGQKVEFLVSFYNNEISEKSEIFDDQFSVERPDGSNFTLKIRSTKLEDSAMYFCASSETQAAGNTTYFGEGSWLTVV.

This clonotype was recorded a few times. The chain uses TRBV3-1 and TRBJ2-5; no clear D gene. With 0 bases removed from V and 8 bases from J, the gap between germline ends came to 16 bases. The CDR3 contains 15 residues. Germline lookup yields CDR1 LGHDT and CDR2 YNNKEL (reference sequence). The CDR3: CASSQDRTFVRTQYF. The CDR3 coding sequence is TGTGCCAGCAGCCAAGACCGTACGTTCGTAAGAACCCAGTACTTC.

The genes are TRBV20-1 and TRBJ1-3; D is uncertain. Trimming shortened V by 4 bases and J by 7 bases, and 8 bases separated the two germline ends. Germline V CDR1 and CDR2: DFQATT, SNEGSKA (reference sequence). The CDR3 runs 11 residues. This CDR3 reads CSATERNTIYF. The CDR3 DNA reads TGCAGTGCTACCGAGAGGAACACCATATATTTT.

The chain has TRBV19 and TRBJ1-2; D is unresolved. The CDR3 contains 13 residues. Germline loops: CDR1 LNHDA, CDR2 SQIVND (reference sequence). V lost 1 base and J lost 3, with 6 bases in between. The CDR3: CASSIVEDYGYTF. CDR3 DNA: TGTGCCAGTAGTATAGTTGAAGACTATGGCTACACCTTC. The full variable domain, in which reference TRBV19 and TRBJ1-2 provide the parts outside the CDR3, is DGGITQSPKYLFRKEGQNVTLSCEQNLNHDAMYWYRQDPGQGLRLIYYSQIVNDFQKGDIAEGYSVSREKKESFPLTVTSAQKNPTAFYLCASSIVEDYGYTFGSGTRLTVV.

V and J are TRBV29-1 and TRBJ1-2; 7 nucleotides line up with TRBD1. This CDR3 has 15 residues. Losses at the gene ends were 6 bases for V and 12 bases for J; bases not matched to a gene: 22. Germline values: CDR1 SQVTM, CDR2 ANQGSEA. CDR3 nucleotide sequence: TGCAGCGTAGCAGGGGGGGAAACAGCGGTATGGGGGCACACCTTC. Translated: CSVAGGETAVWGHTF.

This clonotype was counted many times. The rearrangement joins TRBV7-2 to TRBJ1-1; D might be TRBD1 (6 bases). CDR3 length: 13 residues. CDR1 and CDR2 from the germline V gene are SGHTA and FQGNSA. The V gene lost 5 bases and the J gene lost 4 bases, with 11 bases spanning the gap. CDR3 sequence: CASSVRGRTEAFF. CDR3 nucleotide sequence: TGTGCCAGCAGCGTCCGGGGGCGCACTGAAGCTTTCTTT. Based on the CDR3 plus reference TRBV7-2 and TRBJ1-1, the full variable domain is GAGVSQSPSNKVTEKGKDVELRCDPISGHTALYWYRQSLGQGLEFLIYFQGNSAPDKSGLPSDRFSAERTGGSVSTLTIQRTQQEDSAVYLCASSVRGRTEAFFGQGTRLTVV.

The chain employs TRBV10-3 and TRBJ2-7, with D uncertain. The J call may not be correct, given that the DNA end is closer to TRBJ2-1. Germline CDR1 and CDR2: ENHRY and SYGVKD. This CDR3 has 11 residues. CDR3 DNA: TGTGCCATCAGCTCCGGCAATGAGCAGTTCTTC. Encoded protein: CAISSGNEQFF.

The V and J genes are TRBV25-1 and TRBJ1-3; D remains unclear. V gave up 6 bases and J gave up 3 bases, with 15 bases separating them. CDR1 MGHDK and CDR2 SYGVNS come from the germline V gene. The CDR3 has 15 residues. CDR3 in amino acids: CASRQPAEFGNTIYF. CDR3 in DNA: TGTGCCAGCAGGCAACCGGCTGAGTTTGGAAACACCATATATTTT.

This clonotype occurred a few times. At one end the junction does not follow the germline gene, possibly because of a read error. The V gene is TRBV7-2, the J gene TRBJ1-2; D is possibly TRBD1 (5 bases). This CDR3 is built from 15 residues. Germline CDR1 and CDR2: SGHTA and FQGNSA. CDR3 in DNA: TGTGCCAGCAGTTTAGGCATGGGACCTAACTATGGCTACACCTTC. Its protein is CASSLGMGPNYGYTF.

The genes are TRBV7-9 and TRBJ2-2; no reliable D call. This CDR3 has 15 amino acids. V gave up 6 bases and J gave up 5 bases, with 16 bases separating them. Germline V lookup: CDR1 SEHNR, CDR2 FQNEAQ (reference sequence). CDR3 bases: TGTGCCAGCAGTCTTGGGCCCCCCAAGACCGGGGAGCTGTTTTTT. Encoded protein: CASSLGPPKTGELFF.

This chain uses TRBV7-8 with TRBJ1-2, with D perhaps matching TRBD1 (6 bases). CDR3 length: 14 residues. Trimming pared 5 bases from V and 5 bases from J, leaving 15 bases between. Germline assignment: CDR1 SGHVS and CDR2 FQNEAQ. The CDR3 sequence is CASSDAGEEYGYTF. Written as DNA, the CDR3 is TGTGCCAGCAGCGACGCAGGGGAGGAGTATGGCTACACCTTC.

In its sample, this clonotype was seen many times. The V call is TRBV19, the J call TRBJ1-4; D not certain. V gave up 10 bases and J gave up 3 bases, with 18 bases separating them. Per germline, CDR1 LNHDA and CDR2 SQIVND (reference sequence). The CDR3 extends over 15 amino acids. In nucleotides, the CDR3 is TGTGCCACCAGTAATCGGGTAGCGGCTAATGAAAAACTGTTTTTT. It is translated as CATSNRVAANEKLFF.